These T cell receptor beta chains were read from a single sample in a study of PD-1 blockade in classical Hodgkin lymphoma. Generated by immunoSEQ multiplex PCR, the TCRdb table keeps only in-frame clones and is missing some. The sample records about 64,000 clones, around 90% being singletons. The sequenced sample was peripheral blood mononuclear cells (PBMCs), obtained before the fourth cycle of nivolumab. These receptor sequences come from a human donor with classical Hodgkin lymphoma. The CDR3 runs from the conserved cysteine through the conserved F or W. The D gene is left open where the match is weak. A clone size is listed for some rows: how often the clone was seen (once, few, many), or a class if it is expanded.

DNA	CDR3	size	J	D	V
TGTGCCAGCAGCTACCCCGTCAGGGCTTTAGGAGGAGGCTACACCTTC	CASSYPVRALGGGYTF	NA	TRBJ1-2	NA	TRBV6-6
TGCAGCGAAGAGACAGGGGGCGAGCAGTTCTTC	CSEETGGEQFF	NA	TRBJ2-1	TRBD1	TRBV29-1
TGTGCCAGCAGCCTCCACGAGCAGTACTTC	CASSLHEQYF	NA	TRBJ2-7	NA	TRBV11-2
TGTGCCAGCTCACCAGGCGGGGGGGCCCCTAATGAGCAGTTCTTC	CASSPGGGAPNEQFF	NA	TRBJ2-1	TRBD2	TRBV18
TGTGCCAGCAGCCTCCTGGGCTATGGCTACACCTTC	CASSLLGYGYTF	NA	TRBJ1-2	NA	TRBV14
TGTGCCTGGGGCGTAGATACGCAGTATTTT	CAWGVDTQYF	NA	TRBJ2-3	NA	TRBV30
TGTGCTAGCAGCTTAGTTGAGAACACTGAAGCTTTCTTT	CASSLVENTEAFF	NA	TRBJ1-1	NA	TRBV7-7
TGTGCCAGCAGCCTTTTGGGTGGGCAGGGGCCCTACGAGCAGTACTTC	CASSLLGGQGPYEQYF	NA	TRBJ2-7	NA	TRBV4-2
TGCGCCAGCAGCCAGGGAGCCGAAAACATTCAGTACTTC	CASSQGAENIQYF	few	TRBJ2-4	NA	TRBV4-1
TGCGCCAGCAGCTTCGAAGGAGGGTGGGGGTCTGGCTACACCTTC	CASSFEGGWGSGYTF	NA	TRBJ1-2	NA	TRBV5-1
TGTGCCAGCAGTGAATCCCCACTGGCAGGAGGTGGCTACACCTTC	CASSESPLAGGGYTF	once	TRBJ1-2	NA	TRBV6-1